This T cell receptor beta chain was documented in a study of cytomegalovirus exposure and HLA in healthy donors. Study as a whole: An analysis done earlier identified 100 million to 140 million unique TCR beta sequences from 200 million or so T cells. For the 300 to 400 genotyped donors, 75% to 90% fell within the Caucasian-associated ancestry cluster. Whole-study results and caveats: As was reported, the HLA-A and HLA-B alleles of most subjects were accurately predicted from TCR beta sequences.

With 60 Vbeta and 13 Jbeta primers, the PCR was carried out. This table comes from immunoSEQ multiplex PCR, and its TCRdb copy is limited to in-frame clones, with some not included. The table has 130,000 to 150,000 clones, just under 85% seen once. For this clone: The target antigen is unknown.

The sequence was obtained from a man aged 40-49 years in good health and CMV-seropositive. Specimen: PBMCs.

CDR3 amino acids: CASSQVWGGAKEDTEAFF. CDR3 bases: TGCGCCAGCAGCCAAGTATGGGGGGGCGCGAAGGAGGATACTGAAGCTTTCTTT. The chain carries TRBV4-3 and TRBJ1-1; tentative D call: TRBD1 (6 bases). Germline V gene sequence: CDR1 LGHNA, CDR2 YSLEER. Trimming pared 1 base from V and 5 bases from J, leaving 23 bases between. The CDR3 spans 18 residues.